These 21 T cell receptor beta chains share one sample of origin, sequenced in a study of early T cells in non-severe SARS-CoV-2 infection. In TCRdb, the 5' RACE reads were re-called with MiXCR into one record per CDR3 protein. The sample holds about 52,000 distinct CDR3 sequences; approximately 6% are singletons and the top ten take around 4%. The sample consisted of whole blood. These receptors all stem from an adult who was a healthcare worker with PCR-confirmed SARS-CoV-2 infection or an uninfected control (not recorded which).

Ten or more counts support this clonotype. The chain uses TRBV14 and TRBJ1-1; possibly TRBD1 for D (6 bases). The CDR3 is 18 amino acids. Germline CDR1 SGHDN, CDR2 FVKESK. Trimming stripped 5 bases from V and 0 bases from J, with 22 bases between. The CDR3 DNA sequence: TGTGCCAGCAGCATTAGGATGGGGGCTGGTCGCATGAACACTGAAGCTTTCTTT. It translates to CASSIRMGAGRMNTEAFF. The full variable domain, with the rest looked up from reference TRBV14 and TRBJ1-1, is EAGVTQFPSHSVIEKGQTVTLRCDPISGHDNLYWYRRVMGKEIKFLLHFVKESKQDESGMPNNRFLAERTGGTYSTLKVQPAELEDSGVYFCASSIRMGAGRMNTEAFFGQGTRLTVV.

This clonotype was seen repeatedly, ten times or more. The V call is TRBV18, the J call TRBJ1-6, with D uncertain. This CDR3 is built from 16 residues. V was pared by 3 bases and J by 0 bases, with 9 bases between. Germline V gene lookup returns CDR1 KGHSH and CDR2 LQKENI. CDR3 DNA: TGTGCCAGCTCACCGGTTCGAGGCTCCTATAATTCACCCCTCCACTTT. Translated, it gives CASSPVRGSYNSPLHF.

There are many counts of this clonotype. This chain uses TRBV28 with TRBJ2-5; TRBD2 might be the D (5 bases). The CDR3 has 14 amino acids. Germline CDR1 is MDHEN and CDR2 is SYDVKM. V lost 5 bases, J lost 2 bases, and 12 bases lay in between. CDR3 loop: CASSIMGSQETQYF. CDR3 DNA sequence: TGTGCCAGCAGTATAATGGGGAGTCAAGAGACCCAGTACTTC.

This clonotype was counted between two and nine times. J is TRBJ1-6 and V is TRBV5-5; D uncertain. The CDR3 consists of 15 residues. Germline V lookup: CDR1 SGHKS, CDR2 YYEKEE (reference sequence). The V and J ends lost 6 bases and 0 bases respectively, with 10 bases between them. CDR3 residues: CASTHRNSYNSPLHF. In DNA form, the CDR3 reads TGTGCCAGCACTCACAGAAACTCCTATAATTCACCCCTCCACTTT. The full variable domain, with the rest looked up from reference TRBV5-5 and TRBJ1-6, is DAGVTQSPTHLIKTRGQQVTLRCSPISGHKSVSWYQQVLGQGPQFIFQYYEKEERGRGNFPDRFSARQFPNYSSELNVNALLLGDSALYLCASTHRNSYNSPLHFGNGTRLTVT.

This clonotype was observed many times. The chain has TRBV28 and TRBJ2-7; D call uncertain. This CDR3 spans 14 amino acids. V gave up 1 base and J gave up 2 bases, with 9 bases separating them. CDR1 is MDHEN, CDR2 SYDVKM, per germline. Written as DNA, the CDR3 is TGTGCCAGCAGTTTATCTCCGTATGCCTACGAGCAGTACTTC. Amino acid sequence: CASSLSPYAYEQYF.

The rearrangement joins TRBV29-1 to TRBJ2-7; weak D call: TRBD2 (5 bases). This CDR3 has 14 residues. Germline V gene data show CDR1 as SQVTM and CDR2 as ANQGSEA. The V gene lost 4 bases and the J gene lost 0 bases, with 13 bases spanning the gap. CDR3 DNA: TGCAGCGTTGCTGGCCCTGAGGGCTCCTACGAGCAGTACTTC. Translating it yields CSVAGPEGSYEQYF.

This clonotype came up many times. The rearrangement joins TRBV15 to TRBJ2-1, with 8 bases identical to TRBD1. This CDR3 spans 16 amino acids. The V gene's germline CDR1 is LNHNV and CDR2 YYDKDF (reference sequence). V dropped 0 bases and J dropped 0; count of bases not matched to a gene: 1. CDR3: CATSRDTGGSYNEQFF. Written as DNA, the CDR3 is TGTGCCACCAGCAGAGATACAGGGGGCTCCTACAATGAGCAGTTCTTC.

This clonotype was counted ten times or more. The chain uses TRBV5-1 and TRBJ1-5; 7 bases match TRBD1. The CDR3 runs to 14 residues. Trimming removed 4 bases from V and 4 bases from J; junction bases left unmatched: 5. Germline V gene sequence: CDR1 SGHRS, CDR2 YFSETQ. CDR3 in amino acids: CASSPGQQNQPQHF. CDR3 bases: TGCGCCAGCAGCCCGGGACAGCAGAATCAGCCCCAGCATTTT. The full variable domain, with the rest looked up from reference TRBV5-1 and TRBJ1-5, is KAGVTQTPRYLIKTRGQQVTLSCSPISGHRSVSWYQQTPGQGLQFLFEYFSETQRNKGNFPGRFSGRQFSNSRSEMNVSTLELGDSALYLCASSPGQQNQPQHFGDGTRLSIL.

The table lists this clonotype with a few counts. The chain recombines TRBV12-3 or TRBV12-4 with TRBJ1-3; the match to TRBD1 covers 7 bases. The trim removed 6 bases at V and 2 bases at J, leaving 4 bases unmatched. The CDR3 has 14 amino acids. The CDR3 DNA is TGTGCCAGCAGCCTCGACAGGGCTGGAAACACCATATATTTT. It translates to CASSLDRAGNTIYF.

This clonotype was seen repeatedly, ten times or more. V is TRBV12-3 or TRBV12-4 and J is TRBJ1-2, with TRBD1 identical over 8 bases. Losses at the gene ends were 4 bases for V and 7 bases for J; bases not matched to a gene: 5. The CDR3 contains 13 residues. CDR3 residues: CASSSLQGGGYTF. The CDR3 DNA reads TGTGCCAGCAGTTCTTTACAGGGGGGTGGCTACACCTTC.

This clonotype was detected only a few times. The chain carries TRBV5-1 and TRBJ2-4; possible D gene TRBD1, 7 bases. Trimming shortened V by 7 bases and J by 4 bases, and 24 bases separated the two germline ends. Germline V gene sequence: CDR1 SGHRS, CDR2 YFSETQ. The CDR3 length is 17 residues. The CDR3 DNA reads as TGCGCCAGCCTTATCCCCTACCGGAGGGGGCCGAAAAACATTCAGTACTTC. Translated, it gives CASLIPYRRGPKNIQYF.

V is TRBV6-2 or TRBV6-3 and J is TRBJ2-3; 8 bases agree with TRBD2. The CDR3 has 14 residues. Trimming removed 2 bases from V and 3 bases from J; junction bases left unmatched: 1. CDR1 is MNHEY, CDR2 SVGEGT, per germline. CDR3 DNA sequence: TGTGCCAGCAGTTACGGCGGGGGGACAGATACGCAGTATTTT. Its translation: CASSYGGGTDTQYF.

The rearrangement joins TRBV4-3 to TRBJ1-2; D possibly corresponds to TRBD1 (6 bases). Germline V gene data show CDR1 as LGHNA and CDR2 as YSLEER. The CDR3 covers 14 residues. Deletions cut 2 bases from V and 8 bases from J, with 15 bases between. The CDR3 loop reads CASSQQTGFRGYTF. The CDR3 nucleotides read TGCGCCAGCAGCCAACAAACAGGGTTCCGGGGCTACACCTTC.

This clonotype was found many times. The chain carries TRBV24-1 and TRBJ1-6; possible D gene TRBD1, 5 bases. The CDR3 totals 13 residues. V lost 5 bases and J 13 bases, leaving 14 bases between the germline ends. From germline, CDR1 is KGHDR and CDR2 SFDVKD. The CDR3 coding sequence is TGTGCCACCAGTGCTCAAGGGACGACCCCCCTCCACTTT. It yields the protein CATSAQGTTPLHF.

In this sample, this clonotype turned up many times. The chain links TRBV20-1 to TRBJ2-5; 7 bases line up with TRBD2. CDR3 length: 16 residues. CDR1 is DFQATT, CDR2 SNEGSKA, per germline (reference sequence). V lost 0 bases, J lost 1 base, and 8 bases stayed unmatched. Written as DNA, the CDR3 is TGCAGTGCTAGAGAGAGATGGGGGGGGGTCCAAGAGACCCAGTACTTC. As protein: CSARERWGGVQETQYF.

This clonotype occurred many times. The chain joins TRBV12-3 or TRBV12-4 to TRBJ1-2, with a weak D call TRBD1 (6 bases). V lost 7 bases and J lost 7, with 13 bases in between. This CDR3 has 12 residues. The CDR3 DNA is TGTGCCAGCAAGAATGTACAGGGTGGCTACACCTTC. Amino acid sequence: CASKNVQGGYTF.

This clonotype has a count of ten or more. This chain links TRBV2 with TRBJ2-3; D is uncertain. The V gene's germline CDR1 is SNHLY and CDR2 FYNNEI. The V and J ends lost 2 bases and 1 base respectively, with 13 bases between them. The CDR3 has 16 residues. The CDR3 sequence is CASSETRGWGTDTQYF. Written as DNA, the CDR3 is TGTGCCAGCAGTGAAACACGTGGGTGGGGCACAGATACGCAGTATTTT.

This clonotype showed up just a few times. The chain carries TRBV19 and TRBJ2-2; 7 bases fit TRBD2. CDR1 and CDR2 from the germline V gene are LNHDA and SQIVND (reference sequence). V dropped 6 bases and J dropped 4; count of bases not matched to a gene: 2. This CDR3 contains 13 residues. The CDR3 DNA is TGTGCCAGTAGGGGCGGGGGCACCGGGGAGCTGTTTTTT. Protein product: CASRGGGTGELFF.

This clonotype was detected many times. The rearrangement joins TRBV20-1 to TRBJ2-7; D might be TRBD2 (6 bases). The V gene lost 3 bases and the J gene lost 4 bases, with 16 bases spanning the gap. The CDR3 sequence is 14 residues long. Germline lookup yields CDR1 DFQATT and CDR2 SNEGSKA (reference sequence). The CDR3 here is CSASSGEEWYEQYF. In nucleotides, the CDR3 is TGCAGTGCTAGTTCCGGGGAGGAGTGGTACGAGCAGTACTTC.

This clonotype appeared a few times. The chain couples TRBV5-8 to TRBJ2-5; tentative D call: TRBD1 (6 bases). V was cut by 4 bases and J by 5 bases, with 24 bases left in between. Germline loops: CDR1 SGHTS, CDR2 YDEGEE. The CDR3 has 17 residues. Written as DNA, the CDR3 is TGTGCCAGCAGCCTGGGACACCAACCTTTCCCCTTGGAGACCCAGTACTTC. Translation gives CASSLGHQPFPLETQYF.

This clonotype was counted ten times or more. This chain connects TRBV6-5 to TRBJ2-1; TRBD1 agrees at 8 bases. CDR1 and CDR2 from the germline V gene are MNHEY and SVGAGI. This CDR3 has 17 residues. Trimming took 0 bases from V and 6 from J; bases not matched to a gene: 10. CDR3 loop: CASSYSRGQAWGNEQFF. The CDR3, as DNA: TGTGCCAGCAGTTACTCGAGGGGACAGGCCTGGGGCAATGAGCAGTTCTTC.